These 29 T cell receptor beta chains were all obtained from the same sample, sequenced in a study of blood T cell repertoires in COVID-19. Produced via immunoSEQ multiplex PCR; TCRdb's table is partial and in-frame only. The sample shows some 120,000 clones, roughly nine tenths of them seen only once. Sequenced material: peripheral blood. These receptors were obtained from a man aged 45 to 65 with COVID-19, enrolled during active disease.

This clone was recorded only once. The genes are TRBV5-1 and TRBJ2-7, with D perhaps TRBD2 (5 bases). The germline V gene has CDR1 SGHRS and CDR2 YFSETQ. V was pared by 5 bases and J by 0 bases, with 9 bases between. This CDR3 is 13 amino acids long. The CDR3 loop is CASSREYSYEQYF. CDR3 nucleotide sequence: TGCGCCAGCAGTAGGGAGTACTCCTACGAGCAGTACTTC.

The gene calls are TRBV9 and TRBJ2-2; maybe TRBD1 (6 bases). CDR1 and CDR2 from the germline V gene are SGDLS and YYNGEE. This CDR3 comprises 16 residues. Trimming left V 0 bases short and J 4 bases short, with 13 bases between. CDR3 bases: TGTGCCAGCAGCGTAGCCTCAGGGGTTGGCACCGGGGAGCTGTTTTTT. It yields the protein CASSVASGVGTGELFF.

The DNA for the CDR3 is TGTGCCAGTAGTATGGGGACTAGCGGTACTAGCACAGATACGCAGTATTTT. Protein product: CASSMGTSGTSTDTQYF. The rearrangement joins TRBV19 to TRBJ2-3; 11 bases match TRBD2. This CDR3 is 17 amino acids long. J gave up 0 bases and V 3 bases, and 5 bases lay outside the gene matches. Germline V gives CDR1 LNHDA, CDR2 SQIVND (reference sequence).

This rearrangement joins TRBV24-1 to TRBJ2-4; D is perhaps TRBD1 (8 bases). Deletions cut 3 bases from V and 8 bases from J, with 16 bases between. CDR3 length: 15 amino acids. Germline loops: CDR1 KGHDR, CDR2 SFDVKD. In nucleotides, the CDR3 is TGTGCCACCAGTGATCCCCGACAGGGGAGGGACATTCAGTACTTC. This encodes CATSDPRQGRDIQYF.

This sequence joins TRBV2 and TRBJ2-7; 9 nucleotides align to TRBD2. The CDR3 length is 14 residues. The V gene's germline CDR1 is SNHLY and CDR2 FYNNEI. J gave up 3 bases and V 6 bases, and 6 bases lay outside the gene matches. The CDR3 region has the DNA TGTGCCAGCAGGACCGGGACTAGCCTCTACGAGCAGTACTTC. Protein product: CASRTGTSLYEQYF.

The chain carries TRBV4-2 and TRBJ2-2, with D tentatively TRBD2 (5 bases). This CDR3 region has 17 residues. Germline V CDR1 and CDR2: LGHNA, YNFKEQ. The V end lost 1 base, the J end lost 4 bases, and 16 bases lay between the germline ends. CDR3 sequence: CASSQGLAAGSTGELFF. In DNA, the CDR3 is TGTGCCAGCAGCCAAGGTCTCGCCGCTGGGAGCACCGGGGAGCTGTTTTTT.

This clone was detected only once. This rearrangement joins TRBV7-2 to TRBJ2-1; 9 bases line up with TRBD2. The CDR3 is made up of 15 amino acids. CDR1 and CDR2 from the germline V gene are SGHTA and FQGNSA. J lost 2 bases, V lost 7 bases, and 6 bases had no gene match. Here the CDR3 DNA reads TGTGCCAGCACCCCGGCTAGCGGGGCCTACAATGAGCAGTTCTTC. Amino acid sequence: CASTPASGAYNEQFF.

The V and J genes are TRBV2 and TRBJ2-1; 7 bases fit TRBD1. The junction had 7 bases not matched to a gene; V was cut back by 4 bases and J by 4 bases. There are 15 residues in the CDR3. CDR1 and CDR2 (germline): SNHLY, FYNNEI. Here the CDR3 DNA reads TGTGCCAGCAGTGCTCGACAGGGCTCGTACAATGAGCAGTTCTTC. It specifies CASSARQGSYNEQFF. The entire variable domain, with the rest obtained from reference TRBV2 and TRBJ2-1, is as follows: EPEVTQTPSHQVTQMGQEVILRCVPISNHLYFYWYRQILGQKVEFLVSFYNNEISEKSEIFDDQFSVERPDGSNFTLKIRSTKLEDSAMYFCASSARQGSYNEQFFGPGTRLTVL.

J is TRBJ2-7 and V is TRBV30; the match to TRBD1 covers 9 bases. With V trimmed by 0 bases and J by 2 bases, 8 bases remained unmatched. There are 16 residues in the CDR3. Per germline, CDR1 GTSNPN and CDR2 SVGIG (reference sequence). CDR3 nucleotides: TGTGCCTGGAGTGTACCCCTCCGACAGGGGGCCTACGAGCAGTACTTC. This sequence encodes CAWSVPLRQGAYEQYF. Variable domain in full (rest from reference TRBV30 and TRBJ2-7): SQTIHQWPATLVQPVGSPLSLECTVEGTSNPNLYWYRQAAGRGLQLLFYSVGIGQISSEVPQNLSASRPQDRQFILSSKKLLLSDSGFYLCAWSVPLRQGAYEQYFGPGTRLTVT.

This chain links TRBV28 with TRBJ1-2, with a tentative D call TRBD1 (5 bases). CDR1 and CDR2 from the germline V gene are MDHEN and SYDVKM. V was trimmed by 6 bases and J by 4 bases, leaving 15 bases between them. The CDR3 consists of 14 residues. CDR3 nucleotides: TGTGCCAGCAGCCCCTCAGGACAAGCCTATGGCTACACCTTC. Protein product: CASSPSGQAYGYTF.

This clone was picked up one time. V and J are TRBV7-9 and TRBJ2-2, with 7 bases identical to TRBD2. CDR3 length: 15 residues. V was pared by 4 bases and J by 5 bases, with 7 bases of the junction left unmatched. CDR1 and CDR2 from the germline V gene are SEHNR and FQNEAQ (reference sequence). The CDR3 region is CASSYLSSGTGELFF. The DNA of the CDR3 is TGTGCCAGCAGCTATCTATCTAGCGGAACCGGGGAGCTGTTTTTT.

The chain carries TRBV11-3 and TRBJ2-1; 7 positions match TRBD2. The CDR3 runs 16 residues. The junction had 7 bases not matched to a gene; V was cut back by 0 bases and J by 5 bases. Germline CDR1 SGHNT, CDR2 YENEEA. The CDR3 sequence: CASSLDFATSHNEQFF. The CDR3 nucleotides are TGTGCCAGCAGCTTAGATTTCGCGACTAGCCACAATGAGCAGTTCTTC.

Here the CDR3 reads CASSLGSGETEAFF. The CDR3 DNA is TGCGCCAGCAGCTTGGGGTCAGGGGAAACTGAAGCTTTCTTT. The rearrangement links TRBV5-1 to TRBJ1-1, with D perhaps matching TRBD1 (6 bases). Looked up from germline, CDR1 is SGHRS and CDR2 is YFSETQ. Trimming left V 0 bases short and J 5 bases short, with 11 bases between. The CDR3 totals 14 residues.

The V and J genes are TRBV28 and TRBJ1-4, with D perhaps TRBD1 (6 bases). The CDR3 is 13 residues long. Looked up from germline, CDR1 is MDHEN and CDR2 is SYDVKM. V lost 6 bases and J lost 5, with 10 bases in between. The CDR3 DNA reads as TGTGCCAGCAGAAGACAGGAAAATGAAAAACTGTTTTTT. Translation: CASRRQENEKLFF.

The J gene is TRBJ2-2, the V gene TRBV5-1, with a possible D match to TRBD2 (6 bases). CDR1 is SGHRS, CDR2 YFSETQ, per germline. Trimming cost V 2 bases and J 1 base, with 18 bases left between them. This CDR3 is built from 18 residues. The CDR3 reads CASSFLRQLGLNTGELFF. The CDR3 nucleotides read TGCGCCAGCAGCTTCCTCCGGCAGTTGGGACTGAACACCGGGGAGCTGTTTTTT.

Only a few counts were recorded for this clone. The J gene is TRBJ1-1, the V gene TRBV5-1, with TRBD1 matching over 9 bases. Trimming took 4 bases from V and 1 from J; bases not matched to a gene: 8. Germline loops: CDR1 SGHRS, CDR2 YFSETQ. This CDR3 comprises 16 residues. CDR3 DNA: TGCGCCAGCAGCGCCTCCGGGACAGGGAAGAACACTGAAGCTTTCTTT. Protein sequence: CASSASGTGKNTEAFF.

The chain has TRBV19 and TRBJ2-7; D may be TRBD1 (6 bases). Germline CDR1 reads LNHDA; CDR2 reads SQIVND (reference sequence). The CDR3 spans 14 residues. V was cut by 3 bases and J by 3 bases, with 12 bases left in between. The CDR3 loop reads CASSIVPDSYEQYF. The CDR3 DNA follows: TGTGCCAGTAGTATCGTTCCGGACAGCTACGAGCAGTACTTC.

The chain uses TRBV6-1 and TRBJ2-7; 11 bases align to TRBD1. Unmatched junction bases numbered 8, after V lost 0 bases and J lost 7 bases. In germline, CDR1 is MNHNS, CDR2 SASEGT. The CDR3 loop spans 16 amino acids. CDR3 in amino acids: CASSEAEGQGGREQYF. CDR3 coding DNA: TGTGCCAGCAGTGAAGCGGAGGGACAGGGGGGGAGGGAGCAGTACTTC.

This sequence joins TRBV7-9 and TRBJ2-7; 9 bases map to TRBD2. The CDR3 sequence is 16 residues long. Germline values: CDR1 SEHNR, CDR2 FQNEAQ (reference sequence). V was pared by 4 bases and J by 2 bases, with 9 bases of the junction left unmatched. The CDR3 DNA is TGTGCCAGCAGCTCCCCGACTAGCGGATCCCCCTACGAGCAGTACTTC. Its translation is CASSSPTSGSPYEQYF.

This chain joins TRBV28 and TRBJ2-7; tentative D call: TRBD1 (6 bases). The germline V gene has CDR1 MDHEN and CDR2 SYDVKM. The V end lost 4 bases, the J end lost 0 bases, and 16 bases lay between the germline ends. The CDR3 runs 16 residues. DNA for the CDR3: TGTGCCAGCAGTTCCACCGGGACACGATACTCCTACGAGCAGTACTTC. Encoded protein: CASSSTGTRYSYEQYF.

The chain combines TRBV28 with TRBJ1-2, with TRBD1 matching over 9 bases. CDR1 and CDR2 (germline): MDHEN, SYDVKM. Germline trimming cut 5 bases from V and 3 bases from J; bases unmatched to any gene: 10. The CDR3 is 16 amino acids. Here the CDR3 reads CASSTPGQGVDYGYTF. The CDR3, as DNA: TGTGCCAGCAGTACCCCGGGACAGGGCGTGGACTATGGCTACACCTTC.

The CDR3 DNA is TGTGCCAGCAGCTTCGCGGGACTAGCGTTGGCCGGGGAGCTGTTTTTT. Translated: CASSFAGLALAGELFF. V usage is TRBV11-2 and J usage is TRBJ2-2; 10 bases line up with TRBD2. The ends lost 3 bases at V and 6 bases at J; junction bases unmatched: 7. There are 16 residues in the CDR3. Germline V gene sequence: CDR1 SGHAT, CDR2 FQNNGV.

Here the CDR3 DNA reads TGTGCCACCCTAGCGGGGGATACGCAGTATTTT. Its translation is CATLAGDTQYF. The chain uses TRBV6-6 and TRBJ2-3; 9 bases align to TRBD2. This CDR3 spans 11 amino acids. V lost 10 bases to trimming and J lost 6 bases; unmatched junction nucleotides: 2. CDR1 and CDR2 from the germline V gene are MNHNY and SVGAGI (reference sequence).

The V call is TRBV27, the J call TRBJ1-2, with 10 nucleotides matching TRBD1. Germline V lookup: CDR1 MNHEY, CDR2 SMNVEV (reference sequence). The CDR3 contains 15 residues. After removal of 3 bases from V and 7 bases from J, the junction contained 8 bases not matched to a gene. DNA for the CDR3: TGTGCCAGCAGTTTGTCGGGACAGGGGAGGAGTGGCTACACCTTC. This translates into CASSLSGQGRSGYTF.

This clone was observed a handful of times. The chain recombines TRBV30 with TRBJ1-3, with TRBD1 matching over 10 bases. Per the germline V gene, CDR1 is GTSNPN and CDR2 is SVGIG (reference sequence). The CDR3 totals 14 residues. Trimming took 5 bases from V and 4 from J; bases not matched to a gene: 5. CDR3 protein: CAWGPGQGGNTIYF. The CDR3 DNA follows: TGTGCCTGGGGACCGGGACAGGGGGGAAACACCATATATTTT.

This chain uses TRBV6-5 with TRBJ1-5; a possible D gene is TRBD1 (6 bases). V was trimmed by 7 bases and J by 5 bases, leaving 15 bases between them. The CDR3 length is 14 residues. Per the germline V gene, CDR1 is MNHEY and CDR2 is SVGAGI. CDR3 DNA sequence: TGTGCCAGCACCAAGACACAGGGAGATCAGCCCCAGCATTTT. Protein: CASTKTQGDQPQHF.

This clone was recorded once. The V call is TRBV27, the J call TRBJ1-4; 7 nucleotides line up with TRBD1. Germline CDR1 reads MNHEY; CDR2 reads SMNVEV (reference sequence). CDR3 size: 13 residues. Trimming removed 6 bases from V and 6 bases from J; junction bases left unmatched: 4. The CDR3 here is CASRQGNHEKLFF. The CDR3 DNA follows: TGTGCCAGCAGACAGGGGAATCATGAAAAACTGTTTTTT.

The chain uses TRBV11-2 and TRBJ2-5; 10 bases match TRBD2. Germline loops: CDR1 SGHAT, CDR2 FQNNGV. V lost 3 bases, J lost 10 bases, and 11 bases stayed unmatched. This CDR3 comprises 15 residues. CDR3 amino acids: CASSLGLAMRGDQYF. The DNA of the CDR3 is TGTGCCAGCAGCTTGGGACTAGCGATGAGGGGTGACCAGTACTTC.

This chain links TRBV5-1 with TRBJ2-1, with 9 bases identical to TRBD1. Germline trimming cut 2 bases from V and 2 bases from J; bases unmatched to any gene: 8. Germline CDR1 is SGHRS and CDR2 is YFSETQ. The CDR3 length is 17 residues. The CDR3 coding sequence is TGCGCCAGCAGCTTCGTGACAGGGGGTAGTCCCTACAATGAGCAGTTCTTC. Its protein product is CASSFVTGGSPYNEQFF.